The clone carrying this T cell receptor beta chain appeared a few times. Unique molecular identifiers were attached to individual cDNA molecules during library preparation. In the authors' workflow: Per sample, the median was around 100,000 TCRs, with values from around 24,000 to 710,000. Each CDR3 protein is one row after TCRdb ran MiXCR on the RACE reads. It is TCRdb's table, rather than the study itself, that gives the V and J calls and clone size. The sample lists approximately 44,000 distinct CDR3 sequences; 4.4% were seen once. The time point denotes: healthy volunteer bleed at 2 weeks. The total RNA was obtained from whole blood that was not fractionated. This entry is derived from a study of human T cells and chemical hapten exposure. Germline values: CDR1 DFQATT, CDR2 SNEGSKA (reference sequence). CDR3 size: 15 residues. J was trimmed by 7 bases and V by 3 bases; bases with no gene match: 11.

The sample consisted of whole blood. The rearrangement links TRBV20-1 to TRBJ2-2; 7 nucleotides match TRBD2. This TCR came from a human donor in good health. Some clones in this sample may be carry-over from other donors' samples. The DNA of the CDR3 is TGCAGTGCTAGCACTCCCCGGGAGGTGGGCGGGGAGCTGTTTTTT. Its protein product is CSASTPREVGGELFF.